This T cell receptor beta chain was documented in a study of cytomegalovirus exposure and HLA in healthy donors. Trimming cost V 6 bases and J 2 bases, with 8 bases left between them. The CDR3 has 13 amino acids. Per germline, CDR1 MNHEY and CDR2 SVGAGI. With 60 Vbeta and 13 Jbeta primers, the PCR was carried out. Clones were read by immunoSEQ multiplex PCR, and TCRdb kept only the in-frame ones, dropping some. The sample consists of about 67,000 clones, 80% to 90% of them appearing once. Study observations and caveats: Productive rates of about 87% or about 30% were seen for most TCR beta V segments in an earlier analysis. Among TCR beta chains, those listed as cytomegalovirus-associated numbered fewer than 200.

Comments on this clone: Its antigen remains unidentified.

V is TRBV6-5 and J is TRBJ2-1; maybe TRBD2 (5 bases). The clonotype comes from a woman aged 25-40 years in good health and CMV-seropositive. The sample consisted of PBMCs. The CDR3 DNA follows: TGTGCCAGCAGGGCTAGCCCCTACAATGAGCAGTTCTTC. It translates to CASRASPYNEQFF.